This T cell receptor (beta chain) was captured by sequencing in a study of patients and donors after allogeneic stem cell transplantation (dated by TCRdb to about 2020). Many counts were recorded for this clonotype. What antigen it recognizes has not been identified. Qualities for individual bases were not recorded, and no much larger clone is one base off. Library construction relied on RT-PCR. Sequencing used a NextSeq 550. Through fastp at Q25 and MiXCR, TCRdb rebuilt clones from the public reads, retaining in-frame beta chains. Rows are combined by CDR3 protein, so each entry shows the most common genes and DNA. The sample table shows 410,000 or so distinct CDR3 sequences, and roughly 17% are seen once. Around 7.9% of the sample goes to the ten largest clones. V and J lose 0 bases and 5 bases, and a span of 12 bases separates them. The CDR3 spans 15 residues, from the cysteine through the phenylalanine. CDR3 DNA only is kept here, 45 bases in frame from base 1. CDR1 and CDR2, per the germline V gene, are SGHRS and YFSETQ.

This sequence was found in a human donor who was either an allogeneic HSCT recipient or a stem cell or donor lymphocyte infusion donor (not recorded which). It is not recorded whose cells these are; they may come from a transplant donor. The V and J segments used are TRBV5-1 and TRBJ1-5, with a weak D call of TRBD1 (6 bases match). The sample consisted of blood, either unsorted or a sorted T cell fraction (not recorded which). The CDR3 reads CASSLGPEGDQPQHF. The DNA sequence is TGCGCCAGCAGCTTGGGACCCGAGGGGGATCAGCCCCAGCATTTT. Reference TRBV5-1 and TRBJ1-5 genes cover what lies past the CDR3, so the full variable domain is KAGVTQTPRYLIKTRGQQVTLSCSPISGHRSVSWYQQTPGQGLQFLFEYFSETQRNKGNFPGRFSGRQFSNSRSEMNVSTLELGDSALYLCASSLGPEGDQPQHFGDGTRLSIL.